This TCR beta chain was profiled in a study of regulatory T cells in long-lasting Graves disease. Library construction for TCR beta used iRepertoire HTBI primers and Arm-PCR of CDR3 regions. TCRdb processed the multiplex PCR reads anew with MiXCR; each CDR3 protein has one entry. Of around 500,000 distinct CDR3 sequences in the sample, about 15% were seen once. As for time point: newly diagnosed GD, antithyroid drugs for less than 3 months. From PBMCs, RNA was extracted and then used to make the TCR library. The sample was also reused in another study, on T cells in Graves' hyperthyroidism and ophthalmopathy. That source reports: Criteria for exclusion of patients were uncontrolled infection, other autoimmune disease, pregnancy or lactation.

This sequence was found in a middle-aged woman with Graves disease. Material: peripheral blood mononuclear cells (PBMCs), obtained at new diagnosis, from a patient treated with antithyroid drugs.

The CDR3 nucleotides read TGCGCCAGCAGCCCGGGATTGCCCATGAACACTGAAGCTTTCTTT. As protein: CASSPGLPMNTEAFF. The chain carries TRBV5-1 and TRBJ1-1; D is undetermined. V lost 4 bases and J 0 bases, leaving 13 bases between the germline ends. CDR1 is SGHRS, CDR2 YFSETQ, per germline. The CDR3 is 15 residues long.